The rows below give T cell receptor beta chains drawn from one sample of a study of T-cell reconstitution after alpha-beta-depleted transplantation in children. TCRdb ran MiXCR on the PCR reads and lists one entry per CDR3 protein. The sample comprises 120,000 to 150,000 distinct CDR3 sequences, more than 8% of which are singletons, and over 15% rests with the top ten. Sequencing was performed on PBMCs, mostly from graft donor cells, taken 180 days after TCRalphabeta/CD19-depleted stem cell transplant. These receptor sequences come from a female patient aged 2 to 10 who had a stem cell transplant for congenital amegakaryocytic thrombocytopenia, so the T cells may come from the graft donor. The CDR3 runs from the conserved cysteine through the conserved F or W. Fields, in order: D gene, clone size, J gene, V gene, CDR3 protein, CDR3 DNA. D genes are given only for firm matches. Clone size is not always given. Where it is, it says once, few, many or a class for expanded clones.

.	many	TRBJ2-3	TRBV5-1	CASSLEVAGATDTQYF	TGCGCCAGCAGCTTGGAAGTCGCGGGGGCCACAGATACGCAGTATTTT
TRBD1	.	TRBJ1-2	TRBV12-3/TRBV12-4	CASSQVTGGVGYTF	TGTGCCAGCAGTCAAGTGACAGGGGGCGTGGGCTACACCTTC
.	.	TRBJ2-2	TRBV4-2	CASSQSAGLNTGELFF	TGTGCCAGCAGCCAATCGGCAGGTCTTAACACCGGGGAGCTGTTTTTT
TRBD2	.	TRBJ2-7	TRBV7-3	CASSSLASAGGSYEQYF	TGTGCCAGCAGCTCCCTAGCCTCAGCGGGAGGCTCCTACGAGCAGTACTTC
.	few	TRBJ2-4	TRBV7-2	CASSLWGGIQYF	TGTGCCAGCAGCTTATGGGGCGGCATTCAGTACTTC
TRBD1	.	TRBJ1-4	TRBV5-1	CASSSGTGTEKLFF	TGCGCCAGCAGCTCGGGGACAGGGACGGAAAAACTGTTTTTT
.	many	TRBJ2-7	TRBV28	CASSSPGLFPYEQYF	TGTGCCAGCAGTTCCCCGGGACTTTTTCCCTACGAGCAGTACTTC
TRBD2	.	TRBJ2-3	TRBV19	CSSSIIAGGSTDTQYF	TGTTCCAGTAGTATCATAGCGGGAGGGAGCACAGATACGCAGTATTTT
.	.	TRBJ2-3	TRBV7-9	CASSLANRHTDTQYF	TGTGCCAGCAGCTTAGCGAACAGACACACAGATACGCAGTATTTT
TRBD1	few	TRBJ1-5	TRBV20-1	CSVRTGQPNQPQHF	TGCAGTGTTAGGACGGGACAGCCTAATCAGCCCCAGCATTTT
TRBD2	many	TRBJ2-2	TRBV20-1	CSASGRDTGELFF	TGCAGTGCTAGCGGGAGGGATACCGGGGAGCTGTTTTTT
.	many	TRBJ2-2	TRBV5-5	CASLNTGELFF	TGTGCCAGCCTGAATACCGGGGAGCTGTTTTTT
.	many	TRBJ2-2	TRBV12-3/TRBV12-4	CASSPTANTGELFF	TGTGCCAGCTCCCCCACCGCGAACACCGGGGAGCTGTTTTTT
.	few	TRBJ1-6	TRBV5-1	CASSLPLRDSPLHF	TGCGCCAGCAGCTTGCCTCTCAGGGATTCACCCCTCCACTTT
.	few	TRBJ2-2	TRBV28	CASSSRSWAGENGELFF	TGTGCCAGCAGCTCTAGGAGCTGGGCCGGGGAGAACGGGGAGCTGTTTTTT
.	.	TRBJ2-7	TRBV7-2	CASSLNSGRGYEQYF	TGTGCCAGCAGCTTAAATTCCGGGAGAGGCTACGAGCAGTACTTC
TRBD2	many	TRBJ2-1	TRBV10-3	CAISSAGDYNEQFF	TGTGCCATCTCTTCTGCGGGAGACTACAATGAGCAGTTCTTC
.	.	TRBJ2-5	TRBV7-3	CASSTGRGETQYF	TGTGCCAGCAGCACCGGACGGGGAGAGACCCAGTACTTC
TRBD2	many	TRBJ2-7	TRBV5-5	CASSLGKLAGYVYEQCF	TGTGCCAGCAGCTTGGGGAAACTAGCGGGATACGTCTACGAGCAGTGCTTC
.	many	TRBJ2-5	TRBV7-2	CASSADTSETQYF	TGTGCCAGCAGCGCGGACACCTCGGAGACCCAGTACTTC
.	many	TRBJ2-2	TRBV6-2/TRBV6-3	CASSREGRTGELFF	TGTGCCAGCAGCCGGGAAGGGAGGACCGGGGAGCTGTTTTTT
.	few	TRBJ2-3	TRBV7-2	CASSLSQGRSDTQYF	TGTGCCAGCAGCTTAAGCCAGGGGCGGTCAGATACGCAGTATTTT
.	few	TRBJ2-7	TRBV6-2/TRBV6-3	CASRPHSASSYEQYF	TGTGCCAGCAGACCACATAGCGCGAGCTCCTACGAGCAGTACTTC
.	many	TRBJ2-3	TRBV7-2	CASSLTHQDTQYF	TGTGCCAGCAGCCTGACCCACCAAGATACGCAGTATTTT
.	.	TRBJ1-2	TRBV10-3	CAISGSGGLGYGYTF	TGTGCCATCAGTGGATCTGGGGGCCTAGGCTATGGCTACACCTTC
.	few	TRBJ2-2	TRBV12-3/TRBV12-4	CASSFIVGRQANTGELFF	TGTGCCAGCAGTTTCATAGTAGGACGGCAAGCGAACACCGGGGAGCTGTTTTTT
.	.	TRBJ1-5	TRBV12-5	CASVGNQPQHF	TGTGCTAGTGTTGGCAATCAGCCCCAGCATTTT
.	many	TRBJ2-1	TRBV18	CASSPPISGYNEQFF	TGTGCCAGCTCACCACCGATTAGCGGATACAATGAGCAGTTCTTC
TRBD1	.	TRBJ1-1	TRBV20-1	CSAREGARAEAFF	TGCAGTGCTCGGGAGGGGGCGCGGGCTGAAGCTTTCTTT
.	many	TRBJ2-5	TRBV12-3/TRBV12-4	CASSLRGTQYF	TGTGCCAGCAGCCTACGGGGGACCCAGTACTTC
TRBD2	.	TRBJ2-1	TRBV20-1	CSARKSSGGAGEQFF	TGCAGTGCTAGAAAATCTAGCGGGGGGGCCGGTGAGCAGTTCTTC
.	few	TRBJ2-4	TRBV2	CASSEQEGTGKNIQYF	TGTGCCAGCAGTGAACAAGAAGGGACGGGGAAAAACATTCAGTACTTC
.	many	TRBJ2-2	TRBV12-3/TRBV12-4	CASSTSGTTGELFF	TGTGCCAGCAGTACGAGCGGGACAACCGGGGAGCTGTTTTTT
TRBD2	many	TRBJ2-1	TRBV20-1	CSARVMRGSSYNEQFF	TGCAGTGCTAGGGTTATGCGGGGGTCATCCTACAATGAGCAGTTCTTC
TRBD1	few	TRBJ2-6	TRBV5-5	CASSLDRVGANVLTF	TGTGCCAGCAGTCTTGACAGGGTTGGGGCCAACGTCCTGACTTTC
TRBD1	.	TRBJ1-2	TRBV7-2	CASSQPGQGYGHTF	TGTGCCAGCAGCCAACCGGGACAGGGTTATGGCCACACCTTC
TRBD2	few	TRBJ2-1	TRBV20-1	CSATSGSRYNEQFF	TGCAGTGCAACGAGCGGGAGTCGCTACAATGAGCAGTTCTTC
TRBD1	.	TRBJ1-6	TRBV30	CAWIDGQAYSPLHF	TGTGCCTGGATCGATGGACAGGCGTATTCACCCCTCCACTTT
TRBD2	many	TRBJ2-5	TRBV5-1	CASSFSGGGETQYF	TGCGCCAGCAGCTTCAGCGGGGGAGGAGAGACCCAGTACTTC
.	.	TRBJ1-2	TRBV20-1	CSARDYTGANYGYTF	TGCAGTGCTAGAGACTACACAGGAGCGAACTATGGCTACACCTTC
TRBD1	few	TRBJ1-2	TRBV7-9	CASSLTGGHGYTF	TGTGCCAGCAGCTTGACAGGGGGTCATGGCTACACCTTC
TRBD1	few	TRBJ2-6	TRBV14	CASSLSGDRFFSGANVLTF	TGTGCCAGCAGCCTCTCAGGGGACAGGTTCTTCTCTGGGGCCAACGTCCTGACTTTC
.	many	TRBJ2-1	TRBV7-6	CASSSRPFPDSYNEQFF	TGTGCCAGCAGCTCGCGACCATTCCCTGACTCCTACAATGAGCAGTTCTTC
TRBD1	many	TRBJ2-6	TRBV7-8	CASSIGTAGANVLTF	TGTGCCAGCAGCATAGGGACAGCTGGGGCCAACGTCCTGACTTTC
.	many	TRBJ2-7	TRBV5-1	CASSLEGLYEQYF	TGCGCCAGCAGCTTGGAGGGGCTCTACGAGCAGTACTTC
TRBD2	few	TRBJ2-2	TRBV12-3/TRBV12-4	CASSPSGRGNTGELFF	TGTGCCAGCAGCCCTAGCGGGAGAGGGAACACCGGGGAGCTGTTTTTT
.	many	TRBJ2-1	TRBV27	CASSLLASFNNEQFF	TGTGCCAGCAGTTTACTAGCGAGCTTTAACAATGAGCAGTTCTTC
TRBD2	many	TRBJ2-2	TRBV7-9	CASRASGRSNTGELFF	TGTGCCAGCAGAGCTAGCGGGCGATCGAACACCGGGGAGCTGTTTTTT
.	many	TRBJ2-2	TRBV2	CASRRGSGGELFF	TGTGCCAGCAGGAGAGGGTCCGGCGGGGAGCTGTTTTTT
.	few	TRBJ1-5	TRBV28	CASSLILRNQPQHF	TGTGCCAGCAGTTTAATACTTCGGAATCAGCCCCAGCATTTT
.	few	TRBJ1-2	TRBV24-1	CATSDPTRRDYGYTF	TGTGCCACCAGTGACCCGACGCGGAGGGACTATGGCTACACCTTC
.	many	TRBJ2-2	TRBV7-9	CASNLWVLNTGELFF	TGTGCCAGCAACCTCTGGGTCCTGAACACCGGGGAGCTGTTTTTT
TRBD2	.	TRBJ2-3	TRBV4-3	CASSRRTGLAGDTQYF	TGCGCCAGCAGCCGCCGAACGGGACTAGCGGGAGATACGCAGTATTTT
.	.	TRBJ2-2	TRBV19	CASSIGFPPDYRLPSNTGELFF	TGTGCCAGTAGTATAGGGTTCCCCCCGGACTACCGCCTACCGTCGAACACCGGGGAGCTGTTTTTT